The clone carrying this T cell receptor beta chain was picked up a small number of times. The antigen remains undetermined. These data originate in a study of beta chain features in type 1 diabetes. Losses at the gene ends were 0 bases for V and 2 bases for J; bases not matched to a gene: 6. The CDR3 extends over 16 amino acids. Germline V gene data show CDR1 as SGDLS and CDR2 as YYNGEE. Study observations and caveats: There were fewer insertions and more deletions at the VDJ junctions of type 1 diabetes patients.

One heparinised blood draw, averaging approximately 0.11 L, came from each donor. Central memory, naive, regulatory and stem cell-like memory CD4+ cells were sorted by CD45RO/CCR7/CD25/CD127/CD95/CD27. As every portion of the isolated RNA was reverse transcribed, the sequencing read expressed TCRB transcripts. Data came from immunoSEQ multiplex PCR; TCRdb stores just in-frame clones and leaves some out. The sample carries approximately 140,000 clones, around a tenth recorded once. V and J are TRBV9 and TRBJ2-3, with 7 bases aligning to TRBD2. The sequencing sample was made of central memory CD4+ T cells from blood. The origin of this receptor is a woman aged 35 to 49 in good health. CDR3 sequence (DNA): TGTGCCAGCAGCGTAGAGGTAGCGGGTTTCACAGATACGCAGTATTTT. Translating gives CASSVEVAGFTDTQYF.